A single sample is the source of the 17 T cell receptor beta chains below, sequenced in a study of blood T cell repertoires in COVID-19. Clones were read by immunoSEQ multiplex PCR, and TCRdb kept only the in-frame ones, dropping some. The sample shows 140,000 to 150,000 clones, over 70% of them seen only once. The specimen sequenced was peripheral blood. The receptors here all came from a man in his fifties or sixties with active or convalescent COVID-19.

The chain links TRBV28 to TRBJ1-6; 8 nucleotides match TRBD1. Germline V lookup: CDR1 MDHEN, CDR2 SYDVKM. The CDR3 runs 14 residues. V dropped 6 bases and J dropped 14; count of bases not matched to a gene: 12. The CDR3 loop is CASRPSIRGQALHF. The CDR3 DNA reads as TGTGCCAGCAGGCCATCCATTAGGGGACAGGCCCTCCACTTT. The full variable domain, rest sourced from reference TRBV28 and TRBJ1-6, is DVKVTQSSRYLVKRTGEKVFLECVQDMDHENMFWYRQDPGLGLRLIYFSYDVKMKEKGDIPEGYSVSREKKERFSLILESASTNQTSMYLCASRPSIRGQALHFGNGTRLTVT.

This clone was found once. The chain is built from TRBV3-1 (or the pseudogene TRBV3-2) and TRBJ2-2; 10 bases align to TRBD2. The CDR3 covers 17 residues. Germline trimming cut 4 bases from V and 7 bases from J; bases unmatched to any gene: 12. Germline V lookup: CDR1 LGHDT, CDR2 YNNKEL (reference sequence). CDR3 bases: TGTGCCAGCAGCCTTTGGAGCGGGAGGGCCCTTGGCGGGGAGCTGTTTTTT. This encodes CASSLWSGRALGGELFF.

This sequence joins TRBV29-1 and TRBJ2-7; 9 positions match TRBD1. From germline, CDR1 is SQVTM and CDR2 ANQGSEA. There are 12 residues in the CDR3. The V segment lost 5 bases and the J segment 7 bases; nucleotides outside the gene matches: 6. The CDR3 DNA follows: TGCAGCGTTCGACAGGGGGTGGGGGAGCAGTACTTC. Amino acid sequence: CSVRQGVGEQYF.

The chain employs TRBV29-1 and TRBJ2-7, with 11 bases matching TRBD2. The CDR3 is 15 amino acids. Germline loops: CDR1 SQVTM, CDR2 ANQGSEA. V was clipped by 4 bases and J by 4 bases; unmatched bases: 9. CDR3 DNA sequence: TGCAGCGTTGCCTCCACTAGCGGGAGCGGGTACGAGCAGTACTTC. This translates into CSVASTSGSGYEQYF.

This chain links TRBV2 with TRBJ2-4, with 9 bases identical to TRBD1. This CDR3 is 14 amino acids long. Germline assignment: CDR1 SNHLY and CDR2 FYNNEI. With 6 bases clipped from V and 4 bases from J, the junction kept 4 bases outside the gene matches. CDR3 amino acids: CASRVTGGKNIQYF. Here the CDR3 DNA reads TGTGCCAGCAGGGTGACAGGGGGAAAAAACATTCAGTACTTC.

The chain joins TRBV2 to TRBJ2-7; 9 bases match TRBD2. Germline CDR1 reads SNHLY; CDR2 reads FYNNEI. CDR3 length equals 15 residues. The V gene end was trimmed by 6 bases and the J gene end by 4 bases; junction bases not matched to a gene: 10. CDR3: CASRIRTSENYEQYF. The CDR3 DNA is TGTGCCAGCAGAATTCGGACTAGCGAAAATTACGAGCAGTACTTC.

This clone was picked up one time. The CDR3 nucleotides are TGTGCCACCAGTGATATAGCGGGAGATTTTATAGATGAGCAGTTCTTC. Translated, it gives CATSDIAGDFIDEQFF. This chain joins TRBV24-1 and TRBJ2-1, with 9 bases aligning to TRBD2. This CDR3 has 16 amino acids. V shed 3 bases and J 8 bases; nucleotides not matched to a gene: 10. Germline V gives CDR1 KGHDR, CDR2 SFDVKD.

This clone was seen a handful of times. The gene calls are TRBV2 and TRBJ2-1; 9 positions agree with TRBD1. V trimming: 2 bases; J trimming: 7 bases; junction bases outside the gene matches: 6. CDR1 and CDR2 from the germline V gene are SNHLY and FYNNEI. There are 15 residues in the CDR3. The CDR3 bases are TGTGCCAGCAGTGAAACAGGGGGCTCCCCGAATGAGCAGTTCTTC. Residues: CASSETGGSPNEQFF.

V is TRBV9 and J is TRBJ1-3, with D hard to call. CDR3 length equals 14 residues. V gave up 0 bases and J gave up 4 bases, with 8 bases separating them. The germline V gene encodes CDR1 SGDLS and CDR2 YYNGEE. The CDR3 region has the DNA TGTGCCAGCAGCGTAGGACTTTCGGGAAACACCATATATTTT. Translation gives CASSVGLSGNTIYF.

This clone was seen only once. This rearrangement joins TRBV5-5 to TRBJ1-1; D perhaps matches TRBD1 (6 bases). Germline V gene lookup returns CDR1 SGHKS and CDR2 YYEKEE (reference sequence). The ends were cut back, 0 bases at V and 4 bases at J, with 13 bases in the middle. This CDR3 has 15 amino acids. CDR3 protein: CASSLAQGWTTEAFF. The CDR3 nucleotides read TGTGCCAGCAGCTTGGCACAGGGTTGGACCACTGAAGCTTTCTTT.

In this sample, this clone turned up a few times. V gene TRBV19 combines with J gene TRBJ1-1; 12 bases align to TRBD1. CDR1 and CDR2 from the germline V gene are LNHDA and SQIVND (reference sequence). V lost 5 bases and J lost 7; bases outside the gene matches: 11. The CDR3 extends over 16 amino acids. The CDR3 DNA follows: TGTGCCAGTAGTGCTGGGACAGGGGGCGTTTGGGTTGAAGCTTTCTTT. It encodes CASSAGTGGVWVEAFF.

This sequence joins TRBV6-5 and TRBJ1-1; 11 bases fit TRBD1. The CDR3 consists of 16 residues. CDR1 MNHEY and CDR2 SVGAGI come from the germline V gene. Losses at the gene ends were 1 base for V and 4 bases for J; bases not matched to a gene: 5. In DNA form, the CDR3 reads TGTGCCAGCAGTTACTGGACAGGGGGCGCGAGCACTGAAGCTTTCTTT. Amino acids: CASSYWTGGASTEAFF.

The chain couples TRBV10-3 to TRBJ1-2; D is perhaps TRBD1 (5 bases). Between the trimmed V and J ends, which lost 2 bases and 4 bases, there was a span of 11 bases. The CDR3 is 14 amino acids. The V gene's germline CDR1 is ENHRY and CDR2 SYGVKD. The DNA of the CDR3 is TGTGCCATCAGTGAGCCCCAGGGTGTCTATGGCTACACCTTC. Translation gives CAISEPQGVYGYTF.

This chain uses TRBV2 with TRBJ1-6; D gene unclear. V dropped 4 bases and J dropped 3 bases, with 10 bases sitting between them. The CDR3 is 15 amino acids. Looked up from germline, CDR1 is SNHLY and CDR2 is FYNNEI. The CDR3 here is CASSGKGGYNSPLHF. The CDR3 nucleotides are TGTGCCAGCAGTGGAAAGGGAGGCTATAATTCACCCCTCCACTTT.

The V call is TRBV2, the J call TRBJ2-3; D is possibly TRBD2 (6 bases). Germline loops: CDR1 SNHLY, CDR2 FYNNEI. This CDR3 has 15 amino acids. V was clipped by 3 bases and J by 2 bases, with 12 bases between them. In nucleotides, the CDR3 is TGTGCCAGCAGTGATAGCGGTGCCTTCACAGATACGCAGTATTTT. This codes for CASSDSGAFTDTQYF.

V usage is TRBV6-5 and J usage is TRBJ1-4; 9 bases fit TRBD1. CDR1 is MNHEY, CDR2 SVGAGI, per germline. Unmatched junction bases numbered 4, after V lost 2 bases and J lost 6 bases. This CDR3 has 15 residues. The CDR3 reads CASSYLGQGYEKLFF. CDR3 nucleotide sequence: TGTGCCAGCAGTTACCTGGGACAGGGCTATGAAAAACTGTTTTTT.

The chain recombines TRBV29-1 with TRBJ2-7; D remains ambiguous. The V end was cut by 4 bases, the J end by 0 bases, with 10 bases between. CDR3 size: 13 residues. Germline values: CDR1 SQVTM, CDR2 ANQGSEA. The CDR3 DNA reads as TGCAGCGTTGGCAGGCAGAGCTCCTACGAGCAGTACTTC. Amino acids: CSVGRQSSYEQYF.